This T cell receptor beta chain was retrieved from a study of shared clonotypes between healthy human individuals (dated by TCRdb to the early 2020s). Background for the entire study: The cohort comprised two women and a few men aged 18 to 49 years. Per donor, leukapheresis produced somewhere between about 0.94 and 8.9 billion PBMCs. For each donor, three plates each were used for CD4 naive and CD4 memory, two plates were used for CD8 naive, and one plate was used for CD8 memory. Blood TCR repertoires of a handful of healthy adults were deeply sequenced to estimate repertoire size and the extent of clonotype sharing between individuals. To increase sequencing depth and limit assay-specific biases, TCR repertoire library preparation and sequencing were carried out by different laboratories using diverse techniques. Summary of the overall study and its limitations: Based on pairwise subsampling, the degree of clonotype sharing among donors was expected to be affected by sequencing depth. Compared with non-shared clonotypes, the clonotypes found in all four sorted-subset donors had higher generation probabilities. Naive subsets generally had larger estimated clonotype richness than memory subsets. Because the study included only a small number of donors, the genetic and exposure-history diversity represented was limited. When several donors were compared, the shared fraction of clonotypes was roughly 4.8% for naive CD4, approximately 3.5% for naive CD8, 2% to 2.5% for memory CD4, and 0.3% to 0.5% for memory CD8. Rarefaction of sorted-subset datasets indicated incomplete sequencing despite the large sequencing depth. Only blood was sampled, and tissue TCR repertoires likely differ from those in blood.

CDR1 LNHDA and CDR2 SQIVND were looked up in the germline V gene (reference sequence). V loses 5 bases of germline sequence and J loses 7 bases, and the interval between the two ends is 18 bases. The CDR3 contains 16 residues, cysteine and phenylalanine counted. Just CDR3 DNA is preserved here, 48 bases in frame from base 1. As for this clone: The antigen it binds to is not known. No much larger clonotype is one base removed from it; base qualities were not supplied.

Healthy HIV-negative adults with no recently reported acute infections or vaccinations were included as donors. All donors were Caucasian adults living in Nashville, Tennessee, USA. CD4+ T cells were enriched by magnetic negative selection; naive cells were then positively selected on CD45RA, and the negative fraction formed the memory subset. After blood collection by leukapheresis, PBMCs were isolated using Ficoll-Histopaque density gradient centrifugation and then cryopreserved in the vapor phase of liquid nitrogen. Purity and quantity of every magnetically sorted T cell population were checked by analytical flow cytometry. Genomic DNA was isolated from each sorted fraction and quantified by UV absorbance on a Nanodrop 2000c. TCR CDR3 regions were amplified from genomic DNA by multiplex PCR using the deep immunoSEQ assay. Extracted genomic DNA from each cell subset was distributed evenly across all wells of several immunoSEQ 96-well plates, and each plate was treated as a replicate. For sorted subsets, each replicate PCR was loaded with approximately 200 ng genomic DNA, equivalent to 30,000 or so T cell genomes. The purified libraries were quantified using a Qubit 3.0 fluorometer, sized with a Bioanalyzer 2100, and then quantified again using the KAPA Library Quantification kit. Every immunoSEQ 96-well plate was sequenced on a separate single-read 150-cycle Illumina NextSeq 550 flow cell. The authors' analysis ran thus. Because the immunoSEQ output included only junctional sequences and no quality scores, the filtering could not be the same as the filtering used for full-length reads. To assign V/J genes and CDR3, sequences were annotated using PyIR, a Python wrapper for IgBLAST v1.9, with IMGT germline references. Reads with weak V/J assignments (E-value above 1e-6), missing CDR3, stop codons, out-of-frame junctions, or ambiguous translated residues were removed. V3J clonotypes were defined by identical inferred V gene, J gene, and CDR3 amino acid sequence. Percentage overlap between repertoires was computed as shared unique clonotypes divided by the size of the smaller repertoire. RTK rarefaction, the Chao1 estimator, and Recon v2.1 estimates of unobserved clonotypes were used to assess repertoire richness. For all TCRbeta clonotypes obtained by the gDNA method from several donors, generation probabilities were computed with OLGA. TCRdb obtained this table from immuneACCESS and retained in-frame rearrangements with V and J assigned. These tables miss some clones; where compared with another copy, unresolved V genes account for less than half of the shortfall, and the remainder is unexplained. Clone size and the V and J calls come from that table; the DNA yielded D and trimming. Here the sample has 2,100,000 or so clones; approximately 96% occur a single time. Of the sample, 0.1% to 0.15% is held by the ten largest clones.

Here the chain combines TRBV19 and TRBJ1-6; the D gene is perhaps TRBD1, from 5 matching bases. The sequencing sample was made of naive CD4+ T cells sorted from blood. Read against the paper, the sample's cell subset or site label means: CD45RA+ positively selected. The source of this sequence is a man aged 18 to 30 in good health. The CDR3 reads CASSPLRGVGNSPLHF. The nucleotide sequence reads TGTGCCAGTAGTCCTCTACGGGGCGTTGGGAATTCACCCCTCCACTTT.